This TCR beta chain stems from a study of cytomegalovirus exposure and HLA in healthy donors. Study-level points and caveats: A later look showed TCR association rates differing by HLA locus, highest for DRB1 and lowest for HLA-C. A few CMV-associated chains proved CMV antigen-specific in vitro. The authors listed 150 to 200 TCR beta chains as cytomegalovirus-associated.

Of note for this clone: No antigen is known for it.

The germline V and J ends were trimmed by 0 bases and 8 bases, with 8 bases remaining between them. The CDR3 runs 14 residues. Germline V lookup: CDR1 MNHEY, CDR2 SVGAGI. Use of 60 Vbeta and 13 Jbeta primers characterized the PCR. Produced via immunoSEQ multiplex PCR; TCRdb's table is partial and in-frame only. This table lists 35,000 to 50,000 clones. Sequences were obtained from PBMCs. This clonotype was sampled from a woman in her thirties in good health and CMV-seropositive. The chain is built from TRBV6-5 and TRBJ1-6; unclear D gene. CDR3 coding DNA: TGTGCCAGCAGTTACTCATTGTCTCATTCACCCCTCCACTTT. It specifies CASSYSLSHSPLHF.